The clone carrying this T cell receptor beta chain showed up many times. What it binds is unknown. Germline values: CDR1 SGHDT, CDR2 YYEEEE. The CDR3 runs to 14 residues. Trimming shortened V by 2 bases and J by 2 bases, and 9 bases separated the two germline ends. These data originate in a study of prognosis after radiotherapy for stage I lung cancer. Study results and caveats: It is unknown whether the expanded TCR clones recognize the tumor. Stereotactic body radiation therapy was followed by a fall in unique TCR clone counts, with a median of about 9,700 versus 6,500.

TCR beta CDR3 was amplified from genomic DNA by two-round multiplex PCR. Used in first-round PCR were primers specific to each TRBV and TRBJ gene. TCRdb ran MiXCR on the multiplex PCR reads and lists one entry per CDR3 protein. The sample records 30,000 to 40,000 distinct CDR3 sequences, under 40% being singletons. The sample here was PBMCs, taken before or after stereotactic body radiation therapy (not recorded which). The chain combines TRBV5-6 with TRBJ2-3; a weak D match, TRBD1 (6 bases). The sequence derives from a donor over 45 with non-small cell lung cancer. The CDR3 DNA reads TGTGCCAGCAGCTTCCAGGGGACCACAGATACGCAGTATTTT. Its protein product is CASSFQGTTDTQYF.